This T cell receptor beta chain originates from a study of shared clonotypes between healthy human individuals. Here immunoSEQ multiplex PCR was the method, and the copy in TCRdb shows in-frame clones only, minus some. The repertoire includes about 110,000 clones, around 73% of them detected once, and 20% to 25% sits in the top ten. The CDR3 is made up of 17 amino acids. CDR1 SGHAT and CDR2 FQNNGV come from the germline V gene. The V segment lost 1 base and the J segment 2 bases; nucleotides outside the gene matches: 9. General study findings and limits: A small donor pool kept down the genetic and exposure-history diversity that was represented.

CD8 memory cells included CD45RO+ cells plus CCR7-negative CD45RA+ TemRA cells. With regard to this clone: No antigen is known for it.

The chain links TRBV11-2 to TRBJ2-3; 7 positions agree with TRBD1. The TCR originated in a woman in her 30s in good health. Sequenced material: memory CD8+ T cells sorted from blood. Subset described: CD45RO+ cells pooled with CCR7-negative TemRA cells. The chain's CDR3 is CASSLGDRVLHTDTQYF. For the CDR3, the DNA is TGTGCCAGCAGCTTAGGAGACAGGGTCCTTCACACAGATACGCAGTATTTT.